Included here is one TCR beta chain sequence, with context. Its target is unknown. 5'RACE template switching added a universal primer site and UMIs to TCR cDNA. Using its own MiXCR run on the 5' RACE reads, TCRdb lists one record per CDR3 protein. The sample lists under 300,000 distinct CDR3 sequences; less than 8.5% were seen once. The data are from a study of T cells after yellow fever vaccination. General study findings and limits: Reappearing after the booster were most of the clones from primary vaccination (about 96% CD4, 88% CD8).

This receptor was taken from a man aged 25 to 40 who received the YFV17D yellow fever vaccine. The starting material was CD4+ T cells sorted from PBMCs, obtained 15 days after the yellow fever booster vaccination.

In nucleotides, the CDR3 is TGCGCCAGCAGTCACCCAGAGGCTAGCGGCGACAATGAGCAGTTCTTC. Translating gives CASSHPEASGDNEQFF. V is TRBV23-1 and J is TRBJ2-1, with 7 positions matching TRBD2. TRBV23-1 carries the ORF label, with uncertain function. The CDR3 is 16 residues long. V lost 3 bases and J lost 5; bases outside the gene matches: 10.